One and the same sample provided the 13 T cell receptor beta chains below, sequenced in a study of cytotoxic CD8 clonotypes in ibrutinib-treated CLL. Clones were read by immunoSEQ multiplex PCR, and TCRdb kept only the in-frame ones, dropping some. The repertoire holds about 140,000 clones, with 80% as singletons. The sample in question was PBMCs, obtained after 36 months of ibrutinib treatment. These receptor sequences come from a human donor with chronic lymphocytic leukemia.

The J gene is TRBJ1-6, the V gene TRBV11-2, with D maybe TRBD1 (6 bases). The CDR3 runs 16 residues. Germline CDR1 is SGHAT and CDR2 is FQNNGV. V was clipped by 5 bases and J by 9 bases, with 20 bases between them. Written as DNA, the CDR3 is TGTGCCAGCAGCCCAAAAGCTTCAGGGGCACTTTCACCCCTCCACTTT. The encoded protein is CASSPKASGALSPLHF.

This clone was observed a handful of times. V gene TRBV19 combines with J gene TRBJ1-3; no clear D. This CDR3 has 11 residues. Trimming took 9 bases from V and 3 from J, leaving 6 bases between them. Germline CDR1 LNHDA, CDR2 SQIVND (reference sequence). Here the CDR3 reads CASAFGNTIYF. DNA of the CDR3: TGTGCCAGCGCCTTTGGAAACACCATATATTTT.

The chain is built from TRBV5-8 and TRBJ2-7, with 9 bases that match TRBD2. The CDR3 spans 14 residues. Germline CDR1 is SGHTS and CDR2 is YDEGEE. The trim removed 1 base at V and 3 bases at J, leaving 2 bases unmatched. Here the CDR3 reads CASSLTSGYYEQYF. CDR3 sequence (DNA): TGTGCCAGCAGCTTGACTAGCGGGTACTACGAGCAGTACTTC.

The CDR3 DNA is TGTGCCAGCAGCCCCTTCGTAGGGGAGGCTTATGGCTACACCTTC. Amino acid sequence: CASSPFVGEAYGYTF. This chain links TRBV7-6 with TRBJ1-2; a possible D gene is TRBD1 (5 bases). Per germline, CDR1 SGHVS and CDR2 FNYEAQ. V was shortened by 5 bases and J by 5 bases, with 18 bases between the two germline ends. The CDR3 contains 15 residues.

This clone has a handful of counts. The chain employs TRBV15 and TRBJ2-2; TRBD2 is a possible D gene (6 bases). CDR1 and CDR2 (germline): LNHNV, YYDKDF (reference sequence). V shed 3 bases and J shed 3 bases, with 11 bases lying between them. The CDR3 has 15 residues. CDR3 nucleotide sequence: TGTGCCACCAGCAGGGGGGGACTTGACACCGGGGAGCTGTTTTTT. It translates to CATSRGGLDTGELFF.

V gene TRBV5-6 combines with J gene TRBJ2-7; maybe TRBD2 (6 bases). Trimming pared 2 bases from V and 0 bases from J, leaving 15 bases between. Germline CDR1 is SGHDT and CDR2 is YYEEEE. The CDR3 contains 16 residues. CDR3 protein: CASSFVLAASSYEQYF. In DNA form, the CDR3 reads TGTGCCAGCAGCTTTGTATTAGCGGCTAGCTCCTACGAGCAGTACTTC.

This rearrangement joins TRBV4-1 to TRBJ1-3, with D hard to call. Trimming cost V 1 base and J 0 bases, with 7 bases left between them. CDR3 length: 15 residues. CDR1 MGHRA and CDR2 YSYEKL come from the germline V gene. The CDR3 is CASSQGRFSGNTIYF. In DNA form, the CDR3 reads TGCGCCAGCAGCCAAGGGCGGTTCTCTGGAAACACCATATATTTT.

The chain joins TRBV10-3 to TRBJ2-3; tentatively, D is TRBD2 (5 bases). The V and J ends lost 3 bases and 4 bases respectively, with 17 bases between them. The CDR3 totals 16 residues. Per germline, CDR1 ENHRY and CDR2 SYGVKD. This chain's CDR3 is CAISDPLLGSPDTQYF. CDR3 sequence (DNA): TGTGCCATCAGTGATCCATTACTAGGGAGCCCAGATACGCAGTATTTT.

This rearrangement joins TRBV4-1 to TRBJ2-1, with D unresolved. CDR1 and CDR2 from the germline V gene are MGHRA and YSYEKL. With 5 bases removed from V and 3 bases from J, the gap between germline ends came to 14 bases. The CDR3 sequence is 15 residues long. In DNA, the CDR3 is TGCGCCAGCAGCTCCGCCCCCGTTGTCTACAATGAGCAGTTCTTC. Its translation is CASSSAPVVYNEQFF.

The gene calls are TRBV7-9 and TRBJ2-3, with D possibly TRBD1 on 6 matching bases. Germline-derived CDR1 and CDR2 are SEHNR and FQNEAQ (reference sequence). Trimming took off 1 base at V and 1 base at J, with 9 bases between the two ends. This CDR3 has 15 amino acids. The CDR3 DNA reads as TGTGCCAGCAGCTTAGTACAGGGTCGCACAGATACGCAGTATTTT. This gives the protein CASSLVQGRTDTQYF.

V and J are TRBV12-5 and TRBJ2-3; TRBD1 agrees at 7 bases. The CDR3 sequence is 16 residues long. Germline V CDR1 and CDR2: LGHNT, FRNRAP. V was pared by 5 bases and J by 3 bases, with 11 bases of the junction left unmatched. The CDR3 DNA reads as TGTGCTAGTGGTGGAACCGCAGGGGGTCAAACAGATACGCAGTATTTT. The encoded protein is CASGGTAGGQTDTQYF.

The rearrangement joins TRBV18 to TRBJ1-1, with TRBD1 as a possible D gene (6 bases). The length of the CDR3 is 16 residues. The V end lost 0 bases, the J end lost 8 bases, and 19 bases lay between the germline ends. CDR1 and CDR2 from the germline V gene are KGHSH and LQKENI. Here the CDR3 reads CASSPPQVPGAEEAFF. The CDR3 DNA sequence: TGTGCCAGCTCACCACCACAAGTACCAGGGGCGGAGGAAGCTTTCTTT.

This clone was counted once. The V and J genes are TRBV6-5 and TRBJ2-7, with D possibly matching TRBD2 (7 bases). This CDR3 comprises 15 residues. V gave up 8 bases and J gave up 2 bases, with 19 bases separating them. Germline loops: CDR1 MNHEY, CDR2 SVGAGI. The CDR3 DNA follows: TGTGCCAGCTTTGGGGGGCGGGGGCCTACCTACGAGCAGTACTTC. Translated: CASFGGRGPTYEQYF.